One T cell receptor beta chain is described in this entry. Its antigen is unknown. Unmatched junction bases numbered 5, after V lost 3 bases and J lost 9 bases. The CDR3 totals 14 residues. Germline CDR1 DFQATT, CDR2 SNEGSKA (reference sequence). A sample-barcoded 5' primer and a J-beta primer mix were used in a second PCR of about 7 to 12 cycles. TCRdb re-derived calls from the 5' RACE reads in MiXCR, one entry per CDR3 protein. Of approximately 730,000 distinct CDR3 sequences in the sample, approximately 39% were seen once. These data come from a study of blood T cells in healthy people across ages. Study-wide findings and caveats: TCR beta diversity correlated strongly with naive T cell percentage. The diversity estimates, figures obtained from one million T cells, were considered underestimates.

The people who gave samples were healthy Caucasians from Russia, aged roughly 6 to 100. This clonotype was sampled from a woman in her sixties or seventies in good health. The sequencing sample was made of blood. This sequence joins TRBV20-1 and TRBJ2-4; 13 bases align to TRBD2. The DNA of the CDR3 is TGCAGTGCTAGTCCCGGGACTAGCGGGGCCATTCAGTACTTC. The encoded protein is CSASPGTSGAIQYF.